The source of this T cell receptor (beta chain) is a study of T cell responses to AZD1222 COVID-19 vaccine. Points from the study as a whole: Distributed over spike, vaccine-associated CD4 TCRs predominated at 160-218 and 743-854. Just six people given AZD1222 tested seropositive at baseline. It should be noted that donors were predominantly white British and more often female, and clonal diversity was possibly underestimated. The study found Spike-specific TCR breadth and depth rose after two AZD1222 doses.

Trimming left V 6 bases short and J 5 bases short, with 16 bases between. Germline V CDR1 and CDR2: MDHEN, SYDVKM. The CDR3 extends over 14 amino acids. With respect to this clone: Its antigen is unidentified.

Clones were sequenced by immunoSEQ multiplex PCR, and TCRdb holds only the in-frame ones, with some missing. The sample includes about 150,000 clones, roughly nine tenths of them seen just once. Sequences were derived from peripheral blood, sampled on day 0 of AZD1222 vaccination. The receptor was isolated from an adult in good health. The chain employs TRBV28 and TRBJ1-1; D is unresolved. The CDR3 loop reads CASRPGQVGTEAFF. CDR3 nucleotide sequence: TGTGCCAGCAGGCCTGGGCAGGTGGGGACTGAAGCTTTCTTT.